This T cell receptor (beta chain) came from a study of blood T cells in healthy people across ages. Overall study context: Template switching retrieved approximately one barcoded beta molecule for each two T cells.

A second roughly 7 to 11 cycle PCR used barcoded and J-beta primers. MiXCR, run by TCRdb on the 5' RACE reads, gives a single entry per CDR3 protein. The sample lists about 1.8 million distinct CDR3 sequences, less than 50% seen once, with 2.1% in the top ten. A word on this clonotype: As yet, its antigen is unknown. An end of the junction differs from the germline gene, which may be a read error.

Peripheral blood from each donor was collected in a volume of about 10 milliliters. The study's findings and limits: Diversity estimates from one million T cells were considered underestimates. CMV status of donors was unknown, possibly confounding expanded clonotype changes.

The sample comprised blood. The sequence came from a woman aged 40 to 49 in good health.

The CDR3 sequence is CASSEMGYSYEQYF. CDR3 DNA sequence: TGCGCCAGCAGTGAAATGGGGTACTCCTACGAGCAGTACTTC. The rearrangement links TRBV6-1 to TRBJ2-7, with D unclear. CDR1 is MNHNS and CDR2 is SASEGT in the germline V gene. The CDR3 runs 14 residues.